Each of the 15 T cell receptor beta chains below was sequenced from the same sample in a study of CD8+ T cells in alopecia areata. Isolated RNA was reverse transcribed into cDNA used as the sequencing template. Method: immunoSEQ multiplex PCR; TCRdb's copy keeps in-frame clones and lacks some. The repertoire consists of about 150,000 clones, with more than 75% occurring once and the leading ten covering more than 13%. The sample here was CD8+ T cells sorted from blood, taken at week 0. The receptors here all came from a human donor with alopecia areata.

The chain has TRBV19 and TRBJ2-7, with D possibly being TRBD1 (6 bases). V lost 3 bases to trimming and J lost 7 bases, with 16 bases between them. CDR3 length equals 14 residues. The germline CDR1 and CDR2 sequences are LNHDA and SQIVND (reference sequence). CDR3 sequence: CASSIGQGPWEQYF. CDR3 coding DNA: TGTGCCAGTAGTATCGGGCAGGGGCCTTGGGAGCAGTACTTC.

For the CDR3, the DNA is TGCAGCGTTGAAGACGGAGGGAATCAGCCCCAGCATTTT. This encodes CSVEDGGNQPQHF. The genes are TRBV29-1 and TRBJ1-5; D uncertain. The CDR3 has 13 residues. Germline V gene sequence: CDR1 SQVTM, CDR2 ANQGSEA. V dropped 0 bases and J dropped 4 bases, with 7 bases sitting between them.

V and J are TRBV10-2 and TRBJ2-3; D is unresolved. From germline, CDR1 is WSHSY and CDR2 SAAADI. The CDR3 has 16 amino acids. With 3 bases removed from V and 0 bases from J, the gap between germline ends came to 13 bases. In nucleotides, the CDR3 is TGCGCCAGCAGTGATAAGGTCAGGATAAGCACAGATACGCAGTATTTT. Protein product: CASSDKVRISTDTQYF.

As DNA, the CDR3 is TGTGCCAGCAGCCAAGACCTGACAGGAACCTACGAGCAGTACTTC. As protein: CASSQDLTGTYEQYF. The V and J genes are TRBV4-2 and TRBJ2-7, with D perhaps TRBD1 (6 bases). V was pared by 0 bases and J by 2 bases, with 11 bases between. This CDR3 comprises 15 residues. The germline gives CDR1 LGHNA, CDR2 YNFKEQ.

The chain employs TRBV13 and TRBJ2-1, with D perhaps TRBD1 (6 bases). Germline values: CDR1 PRHDT, CDR2 FYEKMQ (reference sequence). Between the trimmed V and J ends, which lost 5 bases and 7 bases, there was a span of 12 bases. The CDR3 totals 13 residues. This CDR3 is CASSVDRSNEQFF. The CDR3, as DNA: TGTGCCAGCAGCGTAGACAGGTCAAATGAGCAGTTCTTC.

The CDR3 is CASGDSPYEQYF. CDR3 nucleotides: TGCGCCAGCGGGGACAGTCCCTACGAGCAGTACTTC. The V and J genes are TRBV10-1 and TRBJ2-5; 7 bases are shared with TRBD1. The end of the DNA is better explained by TRBJ2-7, so the J call may be wrong. CDR1 is WNHNN, CDR2 SYGVQD, per germline (reference sequence). The CDR3 totals 12 residues.

Only one count was recorded for this clone. V and J are TRBV7-9 and TRBJ2-7; D ambiguous. Trimming took 4 bases from V and 0 from J, leaving 10 bases between them. Per germline, CDR1 SEHNR and CDR2 FQNEAQ (reference sequence). The CDR3 loop spans 14 amino acids. The DNA for the CDR3 is TGTGCCAGCAGCTCCGGACGATTCTCCTACGAGCAGTACTTC. Translation gives CASSSGRFSYEQYF.

The chain employs TRBV29-1 and TRBJ2-1, with a possible D match to TRBD2 (6 bases). The V end was cut by 7 bases, the J end by 7 bases, with 14 bases between. The CDR3 is made up of 12 amino acids. The V gene's germline CDR1 is SQVTM and CDR2 ANQGSEA. DNA of the CDR3: TGCAGCGCTCCGGGACTTAAGAATGAGCAGTTCTTC. This translates into CSAPGLKNEQFF.

The chain couples TRBV11-3 to TRBJ1-1; D not certain. The germline V and J ends were trimmed by 0 bases and 7 bases, with 15 bases remaining between them. Germline V gene data show CDR1 as SGHNT and CDR2 as YENEEA. The CDR3 covers 15 residues. The CDR3 DNA follows: TGTGCCAGCAGCTTAGACGGGTACGGATCGGGTGAAGCTTTCTTT. Its protein product is CASSLDGYGSGEAFF.

The chain links TRBV13 to TRBJ1-5; the D is unclear. Trimming shortened V by 5 bases and J by 9 bases, and 11 bases separated the two germline ends. CDR1 and CDR2 (germline): PRHDT, FYEKMQ (reference sequence). The CDR3 covers 12 residues. CDR3 DNA: TGTGCCAGCAGCGCAAGGCGCGGGCCCCAGCATTTT. The encoded protein is CASSARRGPQHF. The full variable domain, with the rest looked up from reference TRBV13 and TRBJ1-5, is AAGVIQSPRHLIKEKRETATLKCYPIPRHDTVYWYQQGPGQDPQFLISFYEKMQSDKGSIPDRFSAQQFSDYHSELNMSSLELGDSALYFCASSARRGPQHFGDGTRLSIL.

The chain has TRBV5-1 and TRBJ2-7; TRBD2 aligns across 13 bases. J was trimmed by 4 bases and V by 7 bases; bases with no gene match: 11. The CDR3 length is 16 residues. Germline CDR1 SGHRS, CDR2 YFSETQ. CDR3 nucleotides: TGCGCCAGCTACGGGACTAGCGGGGTTCGGGGGTACGAGCAGTACTTC. It yields the protein CASYGTSGVRGYEQYF.

This CDR3 is CSGQDRGGLNEQFF. The CDR3 coding sequence is TGCAGCGGGCAAGACAGGGGGGGTTTGAATGAGCAGTTCTTC. V usage is TRBV29-1 and J usage is TRBJ2-1, with TRBD1 matching over 9 bases. The CDR3 is 14 residues long. CDR1 is SQVTM and CDR2 is ANQGSEA in the germline V gene. Unmatched junction bases numbered 11, after V lost 7 bases and J lost 7 bases.

The rearrangement joins TRBV30 to TRBJ1-5; no definite D call. V dropped 3 bases and J dropped 0 bases, with 6 bases sitting between them. Germline values: CDR1 GTSNPN, CDR2 SVGIG (reference sequence). This CDR3 is 13 amino acids long. In DNA form, the CDR3 reads TGTGCCTGGAGAGGGCATAGCAATCAGCCCCAGCATTTT. It is translated as CAWRGHSNQPQHF.

In its sample, this clone was seen once. J is TRBJ2-1 and V is TRBV7-8; a weak D match, TRBD1 (8 bases). V was cut by 5 bases and J by 8 bases, with 16 bases left in between. This CDR3 comprises 14 residues. The germline gives CDR1 SGHVS, CDR2 FQNEAQ. The CDR3 bases are TGTGCCAGCAGCCCCACAGGGGGGGGTCATGAGCAGTTCTTC. This translates into CASSPTGGGHEQFF.

Comment on this clone: This specimen includes other DNA sequences encoding the same CDR3. The chain carries TRBV19 and TRBJ1-5; no definite D call. V was clipped by 0 bases and J by 3 bases, with 0 bases between them. The V gene's germline CDR1 is LNHDA and CDR2 SQIVND (reference sequence). The CDR3 runs 12 residues. CDR3 protein: CASSIDNQPQHF. CDR3 nucleotides: TGTGCCAGTAGTATAGACAATCAGCCCCAGCATTTT.